The 7 T cell receptor beta chains in this list originate from one sample, sequenced in a study of T-cell memory formation after mild COVID-19. TCRdb reanalysed the 5' RACE reads using MiXCR and keeps one entry per CDR3 protein. This sample has 300,000 to 400,000 distinct CDR3 sequences, with about an eighth found just once. Sequenced sample: PBMCs or a T cell subset sorted from them (not recorded which). Every receptor here comes from a man between 18 and 35 years old who had mild COVID-19 (a few samples of this study predate the infection). Cell type and time point are not known.

This clonotype was seen a handful of times. This sequence joins TRBV5-1 and TRBJ2-5; weak D call: TRBD1 (5 bases). Germline V lookup: CDR1 SGHRS, CDR2 YFSETQ. This CDR3 is built from 17 residues. The V end lost 1 base, the J end lost 2 bases, and 18 bases lay between the germline ends. In DNA form, the CDR3 reads TGCGCCAGCAGCTTGCAGGGTACATTGGTTGGACAAGAGACCCAGTACTTC. Translated: CASSLQGTLVGQETQYF.

In its sample, this clonotype was seen a few times. The chain joins TRBV6-2 or TRBV6-3 to TRBJ1-5; 9 bases align to TRBD1. The CDR3 is made up of 18 amino acids. The V gene end was trimmed by 4 bases and the J gene end by 0 bases; junction bases not matched to a gene: 10. Germline V gene lookup returns CDR1 MNHEY and CDR2 SVGEGT. The CDR3 DNA reads as TGTGCCAGCAGTTTTTTAAGTAGGACAGGGGCTAGCAATCAGCCCCAGCATTTT. Residues: CASSFLSRTGASNQPQHF.

The genes are TRBV20-1 and TRBJ2-7; possibly TRBD2 for D (6 bases). V was shortened by 3 bases and J by 0 bases, with 12 bases between the two germline ends. This CDR3 is built from 14 residues. Germline V gene data show CDR1 as DFQATT and CDR2 as SNEGSKA (reference sequence). The CDR3 DNA follows: TGCAGTGCTAGGGAGGGCGCTAACTCCTACGAGCAGTACTTC. Translation: CSAREGANSYEQYF.

The chain is built from TRBV24-1 and TRBJ2-5, with D unresolved. Trimming shortened V by 3 bases and J by 1 base, and 8 bases separated the two germline ends. This CDR3 comprises 14 residues. Germline values: CDR1 KGHDR, CDR2 SFDVKD. In DNA form, the CDR3 reads TGTGCCACCAGTGATAACCCTCCCCAAGAGACCCAGTACTTC. Amino acids: CATSDNPPQETQYF.

The table lists this clonotype with a few counts. This rearrangement joins TRBV28 to TRBJ1-2; a possible D gene is TRBD1 (5 bases). The CDR3 length is 14 residues. Germline CDR1 reads MDHEN; CDR2 reads SYDVKM. Between the trimmed V and J ends, which lost 2 bases and 2 bases, there was a span of 9 bases. The CDR3, as DNA: TGTGCCAGCAGTTTACCAGACAGAAACTATGGCTACACCTTC. This gives the protein CASSLPDRNYGYTF.

This clonotype was counted at least ten times. The V call is TRBV5-1, the J call TRBJ2-1; 8 nucleotides match TRBD2. The CDR3 is 14 amino acids. The germline CDR1 and CDR2 sequences are SGHRS and YFSETQ. Trimming took 3 bases from V and 7 from J; bases not matched to a gene: 6. As DNA, the CDR3 is TGCGCCAGCAGCTCCGGGACTAGGATGAATGAGCAGTTCTTC. Protein: CASSSGTRMNEQFF.

The chain has TRBV12-5 and TRBJ2-5; 8 nucleotides align to TRBD2. CDR1 and CDR2 from the germline V gene are LGHNT and FRNRAP. This CDR3 has 14 residues. The CDR3 protein is CDSPLADREETQYF. As DNA, the CDR3 is TGTGACTCCCCACTAGCGGATAGGGAAGAGACCCAGTACTTC.